This TCR beta chain was found in a study of shared clonotypes between healthy human individuals. J lost 2 bases, V lost 3 bases, and 7 bases had no gene match. The germline V gene encodes CDR1 LNHDA and CDR2 SQIVND (reference sequence). This CDR3 spans 16 amino acids. Profiling relied on immunoSEQ multiplex PCR, and the TCRdb table lists in-frame clones only, not all of them. Seen here are about 2.4 million clones, under 95% observed once, and the top ten hold about 0.38%. The sample was naive CD4+ T cells from PBMCs. As for subset: CD45RA+ positively selected. V gene TRBV19 combines with J gene TRBJ2-7; 10 nucleotides line up with TRBD2. The TCR was taken from a man aged 18 to 30 in good health. Some clones in this sample may be carry-over from other donors' samples. In nucleotides, the CDR3 is TGTGCCAGTAGTATTGGGCTAGCGGGAGTACCCTACGAGCAGTACTTC. It encodes CASSIGLAGVPYEQYF.